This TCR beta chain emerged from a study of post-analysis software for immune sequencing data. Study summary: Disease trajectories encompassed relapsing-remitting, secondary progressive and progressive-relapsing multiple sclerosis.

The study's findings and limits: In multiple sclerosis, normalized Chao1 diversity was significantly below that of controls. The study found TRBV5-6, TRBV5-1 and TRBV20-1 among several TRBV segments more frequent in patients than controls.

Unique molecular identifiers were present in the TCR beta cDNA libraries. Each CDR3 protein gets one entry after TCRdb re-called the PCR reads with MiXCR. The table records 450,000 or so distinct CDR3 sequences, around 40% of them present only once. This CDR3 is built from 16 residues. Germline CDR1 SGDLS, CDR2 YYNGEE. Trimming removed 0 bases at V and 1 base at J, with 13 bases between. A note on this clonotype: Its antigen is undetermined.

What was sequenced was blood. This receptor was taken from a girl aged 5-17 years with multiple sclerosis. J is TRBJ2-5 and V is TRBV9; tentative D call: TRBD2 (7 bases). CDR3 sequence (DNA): TGTGCCAGCAGCGTAGAAGGGGGGGACTTCCAAGAGACCCAGTACTTC. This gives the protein CASSVEGGDFQETQYF. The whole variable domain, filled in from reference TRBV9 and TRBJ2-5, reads DSGVTQTPKHLITATGQRVTLRCSPRSGDLSVYWYQQSLDQGLQFLIQYYNGEERAKGNILERFSAQQFPDLHSELNLSSLELGDSALYFCASSVEGGDFQETQYFGPGTRLLVL.